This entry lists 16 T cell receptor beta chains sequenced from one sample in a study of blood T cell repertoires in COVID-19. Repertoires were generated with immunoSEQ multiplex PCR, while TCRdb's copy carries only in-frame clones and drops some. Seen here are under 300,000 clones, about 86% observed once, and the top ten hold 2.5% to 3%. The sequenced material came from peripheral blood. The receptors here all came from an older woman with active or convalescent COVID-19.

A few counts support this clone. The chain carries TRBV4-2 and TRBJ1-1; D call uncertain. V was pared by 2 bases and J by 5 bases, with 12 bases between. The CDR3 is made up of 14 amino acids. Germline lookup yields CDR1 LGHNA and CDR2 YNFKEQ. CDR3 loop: CASSQREGETEAFF. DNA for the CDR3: TGTGCCAGCAGCCAACGGGAGGGTGAAACTGAAGCTTTCTTT.

The CDR3: CASSKGLAGDHSYEQYF. Here the CDR3 DNA reads TGTGCCAGCAGCAAAGGCCTAGCGGGGGACCACTCCTACGAGCAGTACTTC. This chain joins TRBV7-9 and TRBJ2-7, with 10 bases matching TRBD2. V lost 5 bases, J lost 0 bases, and 10 bases stayed unmatched. The CDR3 runs 17 residues. CDR1 is SEHNR, CDR2 FQNEAQ, per germline (reference sequence).

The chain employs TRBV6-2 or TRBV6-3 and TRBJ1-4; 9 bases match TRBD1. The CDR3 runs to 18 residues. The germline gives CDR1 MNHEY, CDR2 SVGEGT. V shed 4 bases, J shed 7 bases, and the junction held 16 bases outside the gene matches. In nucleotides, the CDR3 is TGTGCCAGCAGTTCACCCGGGACAGGGAGATTATCGAGTGAAAAACTGTTTTTT. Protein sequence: CASSSPGTGRLSSEKLFF.

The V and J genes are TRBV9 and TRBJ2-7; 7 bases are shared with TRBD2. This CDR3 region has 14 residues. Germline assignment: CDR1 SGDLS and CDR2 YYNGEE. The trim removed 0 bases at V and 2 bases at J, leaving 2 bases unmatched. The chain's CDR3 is CASSVGLAAYEQYF. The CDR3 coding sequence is TGTGCCAGCAGCGTAGGACTAGCCGCCTACGAGCAGTACTTC.

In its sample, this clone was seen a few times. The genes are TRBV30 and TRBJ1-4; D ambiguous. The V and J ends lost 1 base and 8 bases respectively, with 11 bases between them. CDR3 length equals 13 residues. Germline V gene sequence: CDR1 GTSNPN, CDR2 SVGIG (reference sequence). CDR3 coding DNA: TGTGCCTGGAGTGAGACCAGGCCCGAAAAACTGTTTTTT. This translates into CAWSETRPEKLFF.

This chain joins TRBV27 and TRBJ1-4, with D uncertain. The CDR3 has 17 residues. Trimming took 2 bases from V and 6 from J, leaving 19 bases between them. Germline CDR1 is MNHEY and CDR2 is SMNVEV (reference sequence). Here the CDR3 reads CASSLGSRGVSYEKLFF. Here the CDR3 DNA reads TGTGCCAGCAGTTTAGGATCTCGGGGTGTGAGTTATGAAAAACTGTTTTTT.

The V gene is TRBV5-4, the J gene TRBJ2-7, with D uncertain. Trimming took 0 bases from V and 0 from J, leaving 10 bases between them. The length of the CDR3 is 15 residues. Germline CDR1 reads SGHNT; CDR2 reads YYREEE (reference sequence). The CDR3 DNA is TGTGCCAGCAGCTTGGGTCGAGAACGCTCCTACGAGCAGTACTTC. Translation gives CASSLGRERSYEQYF.

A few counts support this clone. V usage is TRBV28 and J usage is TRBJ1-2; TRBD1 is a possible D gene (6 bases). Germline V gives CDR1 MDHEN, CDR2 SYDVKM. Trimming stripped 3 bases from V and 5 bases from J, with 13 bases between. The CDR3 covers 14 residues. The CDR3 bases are TGTGCCAGCAGTTTGGGGGGGGCAGGGTATGGCTACACCTTC. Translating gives CASSLGGAGYGYTF.

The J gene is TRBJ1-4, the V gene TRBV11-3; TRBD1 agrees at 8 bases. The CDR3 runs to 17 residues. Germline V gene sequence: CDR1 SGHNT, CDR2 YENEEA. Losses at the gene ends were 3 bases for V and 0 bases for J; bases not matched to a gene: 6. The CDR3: CASSLPQTGATNEKLFF. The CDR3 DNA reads TGTGCCAGCAGCTTGCCCCAGACAGGGGCAACTAATGAAAAACTGTTTTTT.

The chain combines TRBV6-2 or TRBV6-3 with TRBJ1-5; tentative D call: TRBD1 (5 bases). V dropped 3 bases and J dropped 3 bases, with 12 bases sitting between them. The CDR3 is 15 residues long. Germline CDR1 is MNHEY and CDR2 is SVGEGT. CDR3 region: CASSYRGGANQPQHF. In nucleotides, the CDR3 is TGTGCCAGCAGTTATCGGGGCGGGGCCAATCAGCCCCAGCATTTT.

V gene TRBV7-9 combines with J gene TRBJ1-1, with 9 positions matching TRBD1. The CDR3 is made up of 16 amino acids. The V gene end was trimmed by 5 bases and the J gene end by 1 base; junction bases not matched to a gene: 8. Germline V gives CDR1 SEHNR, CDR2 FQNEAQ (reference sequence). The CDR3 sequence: CASSQPGTGRNTEAFF. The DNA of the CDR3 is TGTGCCAGCAGCCAGCCAGGGACAGGGCGGAACACTGAAGCTTTCTTT.

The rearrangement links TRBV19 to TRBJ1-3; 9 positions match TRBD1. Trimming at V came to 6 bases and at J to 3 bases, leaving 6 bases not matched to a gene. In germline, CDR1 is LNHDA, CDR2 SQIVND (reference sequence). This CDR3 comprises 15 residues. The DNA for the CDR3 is TGTGCCAGTAGCTACGGGACAGGGAATGGAAACACCATATATTTT. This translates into CASSYGTGNGNTIYF.

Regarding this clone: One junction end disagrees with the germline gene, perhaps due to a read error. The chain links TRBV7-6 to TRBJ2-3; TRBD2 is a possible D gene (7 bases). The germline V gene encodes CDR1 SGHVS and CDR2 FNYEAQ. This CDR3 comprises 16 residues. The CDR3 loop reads CTSSSISGGFTDTQYF. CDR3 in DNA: TGTACCAGCAGCTCCATCTCGGGGGGCTTCACAGATACGCAGTATTTT.

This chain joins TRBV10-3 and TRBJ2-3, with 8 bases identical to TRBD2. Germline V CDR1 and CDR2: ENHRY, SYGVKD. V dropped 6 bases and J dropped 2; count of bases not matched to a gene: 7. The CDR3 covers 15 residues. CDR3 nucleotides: TGTGCCATCAGCGCATATAGCGGGGTCACAGATACGCAGTATTTT. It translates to CAISAYSGVTDTQYF.

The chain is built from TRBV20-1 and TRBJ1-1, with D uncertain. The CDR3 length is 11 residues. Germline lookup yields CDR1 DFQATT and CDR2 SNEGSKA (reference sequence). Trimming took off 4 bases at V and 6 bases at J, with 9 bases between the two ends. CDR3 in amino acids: CSATGRSEAFF. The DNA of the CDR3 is TGCAGTGCTACCGGGAGGTCTGAAGCTTTCTTT.

CDR3 nucleotides: TGTGCCATCTCTTTACAGGGCATATCACCCCTCCACTTT. It translates to CAISLQGISPLHF. The V gene is TRBV10-3, the J gene TRBJ1-6; D possibly corresponds to TRBD1 (6 bases). Germline CDR1 is ENHRY and CDR2 is SYGVKD. This CDR3 spans 13 amino acids. V was clipped by 8 bases and J by 10 bases, with 15 bases between them.